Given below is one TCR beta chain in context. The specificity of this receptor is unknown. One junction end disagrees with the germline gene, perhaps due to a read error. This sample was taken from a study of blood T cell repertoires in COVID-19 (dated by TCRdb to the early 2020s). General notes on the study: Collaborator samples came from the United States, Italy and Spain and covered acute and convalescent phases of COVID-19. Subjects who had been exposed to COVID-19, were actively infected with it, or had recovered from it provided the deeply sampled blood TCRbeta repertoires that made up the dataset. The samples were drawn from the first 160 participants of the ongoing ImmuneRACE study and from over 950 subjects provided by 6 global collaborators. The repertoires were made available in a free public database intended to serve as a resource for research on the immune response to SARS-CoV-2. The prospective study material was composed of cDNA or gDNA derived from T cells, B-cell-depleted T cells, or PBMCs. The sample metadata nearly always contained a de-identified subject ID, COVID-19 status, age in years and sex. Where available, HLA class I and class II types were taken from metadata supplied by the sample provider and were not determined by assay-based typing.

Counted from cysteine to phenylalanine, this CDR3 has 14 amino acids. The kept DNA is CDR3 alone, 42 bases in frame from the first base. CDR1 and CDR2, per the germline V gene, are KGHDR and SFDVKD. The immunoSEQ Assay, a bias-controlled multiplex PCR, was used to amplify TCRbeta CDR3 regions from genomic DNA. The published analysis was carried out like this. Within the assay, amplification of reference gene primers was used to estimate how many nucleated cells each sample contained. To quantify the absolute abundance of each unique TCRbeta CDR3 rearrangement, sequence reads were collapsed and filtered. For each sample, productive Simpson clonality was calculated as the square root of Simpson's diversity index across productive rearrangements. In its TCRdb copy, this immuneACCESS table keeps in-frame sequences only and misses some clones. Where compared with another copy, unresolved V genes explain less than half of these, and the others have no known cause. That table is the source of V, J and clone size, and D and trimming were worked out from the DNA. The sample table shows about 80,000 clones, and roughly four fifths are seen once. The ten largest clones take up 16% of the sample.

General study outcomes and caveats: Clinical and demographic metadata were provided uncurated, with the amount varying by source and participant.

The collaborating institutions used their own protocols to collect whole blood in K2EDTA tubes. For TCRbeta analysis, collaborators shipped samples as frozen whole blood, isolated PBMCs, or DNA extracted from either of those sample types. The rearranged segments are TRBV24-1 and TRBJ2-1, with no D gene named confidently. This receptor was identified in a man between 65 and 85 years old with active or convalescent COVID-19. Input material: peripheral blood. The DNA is TGTGCCACCTTACTGGGCCTTTCCTCCAATGAGCAGTTCTTC. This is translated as CATLLGLSSNEQFF.